Listed below are T cell receptor beta chains from one sample, sequenced in a study of T-cell reconstitution after alpha-beta-depleted transplantation in children. TCRdb re-called the PCR reads with MiXCR, one entry per CDR3 protein. The repertoire consists of over 550,000 distinct CDR3 sequences, with 8% to 11% occurring once and the leading ten covering less than 5%. Sequenced material: PBMCs from the stem cell graft donor, taken from the stem cell graft. Receptors were obtained from a human donor who donated a stem cell graft to a child with acute myeloid leukemia. The CDR3 runs from the conserved cysteine through the conserved F or W. Each record gives: V gene, clone size, D gene, J gene, CDR3 DNA, CDR3 protein. D genes are given only for firm matches. Size tells how often a clone was seen (once, few, many) or the class of an expanded clone, and some rows leave it out.

>TRBV29-1|few|TRBD1|TRBJ2-7
TGCAGCGCGATCGGACAGGGCTTCTCCTACGAGCAGTACTTC
CSAIGQGFSYEQYF
>TRBV15|many|TRBD1|TRBJ1-2
TGTGCCACCAGCGGACGACAGGGGTACTATGGCTACACCTTC
CATSGRQGYYGYTF
>TRBV7-9|NA|NA|TRBJ1-6
TGTGCCAGCACCGACCCTAGGACACTCTCGGGACCCCTCCACTTT
CASTDPRTLSGPLHF
>TRBV15|NA|NA|TRBJ1-4
TGTGCCACCAGCCCGCGACAGGACCTTAATGAAAAACTGTTTTTT
CATSPRQDLNEKLFF
>TRBV6-2/TRBV6-3|few|TRBD2|TRBJ2-3
TGTGCCAGCAGTTACTCACCGGGACTAGCGGGGTCAGATACGCAGTATTTT
CASSYSPGLAGSDTQYF
>TRBV28|few|TRBD1|TRBJ2-1
TGTGCCAGCACCCTAGGACAGGGGAGGGGAAATGAGCAGTTCTTC
CASTLGQGRGNEQFF
>TRBV7-9|NA|NA|TRBJ2-7
TGTGCCAGGGGCCCCGGGCCCCTCTACGAGCAGTACTTC
CARGPGPLYEQYF
>TRBV29-1|NA|NA|TRBJ2-7
TGCAGCGTTGCCGGGACCGATCTCTACGAGCAGTACTTC
CSVAGTDLYEQYF
>TRBV11-2|many|TRBD2|TRBJ2-2
TGTGCCAGCAGCGTGGGTACCGGGAGGATCCACACCGGGGAGCTGTTTTTT
CASSVGTGRIHTGELFF
>TRBV3-1|many|NA|TRBJ2-7
TGTGCCAGCAGTCGCGACAGCATCTCCTACGAGCAGTACTTC
CASSRDSISYEQYF
>TRBV29-1|few|NA|TRBJ2-1
TGCAGCGCGGGGGAGACTGAGCAGTTCTTC
CSAGETEQFF
>TRBV6-2/TRBV6-3|many|NA|TRBJ2-7
TGTGCCAGCAGTTATGACGTTTACGAGCAGTACTTC
CASSYDVYEQYF
>TRBV7-8|few|TRBD2|TRBJ2-5
TGTGCCAGCAGCTTCGGCGGGAGGATACAAGAGACCCAGTACTTC
CASSFGGRIQETQYF
>TRBV7-2|NA|TRBD1|TRBJ1-1
TGTGCCAGCAGCGACAGGGGGTTGAACACTGAAGCTTTCTTT
CASSDRGLNTEAFF
>TRBV20-1|many|NA|TRBJ2-3
TGCAGTGCTAGAACACCGAAGACGACAGATACGCAGTATTTT
CSARTPKTTDTQYF
>TRBV11-1|many|NA|TRBJ2-1
TGTGCCAGCAGCCTCCGGGACACGTACAATGAGCAGTTCTTC
CASSLRDTYNEQFF
>TRBV10-3|many|NA|TRBJ2-3
TGTGCCATCGGCTACACAGATACGCAGTATTTT
CAIGYTDTQYF
>TRBV2|NA|NA|TRBJ1-1
TGTGCCAGCAGTCGACCCGACAGGAACACTGAAGCTTTCTTT
CASSRPDRNTEAFF
>TRBV12-3/TRBV12-4|NA|TRBD1|TRBJ2-7
TGTGCCAGCAGTTTAAGGGACAGGGGTAGGGAGCAGTACTTC
CASSLRDRGREQYF
>TRBV27|NA|TRBD2|TRBJ2-1
TGTGCCAGCAGTTTATGGTCTAGCGGGCGGTTCTCCTACAATGAGCAGTTCTTC
CASSLWSSGRFSYNEQFF
>TRBV27|NA|TRBD2|TRBJ2-4
TGTGCCAGCAGTCCGCTAGCGGGAGTGGTCAAAAACATTCAGTACTTC
CASSPLAGVVKNIQYF
>TRBV20-1|NA|NA|TRBJ1-1
TGCAGTGCTCAGATGCCACCGGGCTCGAACACTGAAGCTTTCTTT
CSAQMPPGSNTEAFF
>TRBV28|few|NA|TRBJ2-3
TGTGCCAGCAGTCCAGGAGGGAGAGATACGCAGTATTTT
CASSPGGRDTQYF
>TRBV28|many|TRBD2|TRBJ2-2
TGTGCCAGCAGTTTGGTAGCGGGAGCCGGGGAGCTGTTTTTT
CASSLVAGAGELFF
>TRBV29-1|NA|NA|TRBJ2-5
TGCAGCGTTGCCTACGGGATAGGGGAGACCCAGTACTTC
CSVAYGIGETQYF
>TRBV7-6|NA|TRBD2|TRBJ2-5
TGTGCCAGCAGCTTAAATTCTGGGACTAGCGATCTACGTGAGACCCAGTACTTC
CASSLNSGTSDLRETQYF
>TRBV29-1|few|TRBD1|TRBJ2-1
TGCAGCGGCCATACAGGGGCGAATGAGCAGTTCTTC
CSGHTGANEQFF
>TRBV25-1|few|NA|TRBJ1-2
TGTGCCAGCGGGGGGGGAGGCCGATCGGGATGGACTAACTATGGCTACACCTTC
CASGGGGRSGWTNYGYTF